Here is one T cell receptor beta chain with its context. This sample is part of a study of blood T cell repertoires in COVID-19. Whole-study context: The United States, Italy and Spain were the sources of the acute and convalescent COVID-19 samples.

Sequencing was performed with immunoSEQ multiplex PCR; in TCRdb, only in-frame clones are kept and a portion is missing. The data show roughly 400,000 clones, with 75% to 90% seen just once and 1% to 1.3% held by the top ten. V gave up 7 bases and J gave up 0 bases; unmatched junction bases: 10. This CDR3 has 17 amino acids. Germline loops: CDR1 LNHDA, CDR2 SQIVND (reference sequence). Living in under 30 US areas, the participants were between about 18 and 90 years of age. Assignment of participants to cohorts was predicated upon participant-reported clinical history. Sequenced sample: PBMCs or T cells enriched from blood (not recorded which). The receptor's source is a man younger than 45 who had recovered from COVID-19. The V gene is TRBV19, the J gene TRBJ2-4; 9 bases fit TRBD2. This CDR3 is CASTMRLAGLAKNIQYF. The DNA for the CDR3 is TGTGCCAGTACCATGAGGCTAGCGGGATTAGCCAAAAACATTCAGTACTTC.